These 15 T cell receptor beta chains originate from one sample sequenced in a study of shared clonotypes between healthy human individuals. CD8 cells regarded as naive lacked CD45RO, were positively chosen for CCR7, and omitted terminally differentiated effector memory CD45RA+ cells. The data were produced by immunoSEQ multiplex PCR, yet TCRdb's version contains in-frame clones alone and is incomplete. The data show fewer than 1 million clones, around 96% seen once. Sample: naive CD8+ T cells sorted from blood. These receptors were collected from a man aged 25 to 45 in good health.

This clone was seen once. The gene calls are TRBV7-5 and TRBJ1-3. TRBV7-5 counts as a pseudogene. This CDR3 contains 19 residues. The CDR3 spells CARSLKSRLGFYSGNTIYF. In nucleotides, the CDR3 is TGTGCCAGAAGCTTAAAATCCCGCTTAGGTTTTTACTCTGGAAACACCATATATTTT.

The V call is TRBV7-2, the J call TRBJ2-3, with D uncertain. Trimming shortened V by 1 base and J by 0 bases, and 8 bases separated the two germline ends. Germline V gene data show CDR1 as SGHTA and CDR2 as FQGNSA. This CDR3 is built from 15 residues. The chain's CDR3 is CASSLVSTSTDTQYF. The DNA of the CDR3 is TGTGCCAGCAGCTTAGTATCCACTAGCACAGATACGCAGTATTTT.

This clone was found a few times. J is TRBJ1-2 and V is TRBV5-6; 9 bases map to TRBD1. The CDR3 is 15 residues long. V trimming: 2 bases; J trimming: 4 bases; junction bases outside the gene matches: 6. Germline V gives CDR1 SGHDT, CDR2 YYEEEE. The CDR3 loop reads CASSLPGQGVYGYTF. In DNA, the CDR3 is TGTGCCAGCAGCTTACCGGGACAGGGAGTCTATGGCTACACCTTC.

The J gene is TRBJ2-4, the V gene TRBV1; the table's TRBD1 call for D was not verified on the DNA. TRBV1 is marked as a pseudogene. The CDR3 is 17 residues long. For the CDR3, the DNA is TGCACCAGCAGGCACAGGACAGAAAGTATGGCCAAAAACATTCAGTACTTC. The encoded protein is CTSRHRTESMAKNIQYF.

J is TRBJ2-7 and V is TRBV9; no definite D call. Germline values: CDR1 SGDLS, CDR2 YYNGEE. The CDR3 sequence is 15 residues long. V shed 0 bases and J shed 0 bases, with 10 bases lying between them. The CDR3, as DNA: TGTGCCAGCAGCGTAGCGGCGGACCCCTCCTACGAGCAGTACTTC. It translates to CASSVAADPSYEQYF.

This clone was seen a few times. The V and J genes are TRBV2 and TRBJ2-7; TRBD1 or TRBD2 may be the D gene (5 bases each). This CDR3 region has 12 residues. Deletions cut 4 bases from V and 5 bases from J, with 9 bases between. Germline loops: CDR1 SNHLY, CDR2 FYNNEI. As DNA, the CDR3 is TGTGCCAGCAGTGGGGGCGGGCACGAGCAGTACTTC. Translated: CASSGGGHEQYF.

The chain combines TRBV5-6 with TRBJ2-7, with D possibly called TRBD1 or TRBD2 (5 bases each). Trimming took off 3 bases at V and 4 bases at J, with 11 bases between the two ends. CDR3 size: 13 residues. In germline, CDR1 is SGHDT, CDR2 YYEEEE. The CDR3 sequence is CASSWGNDYEQYF. The CDR3 DNA is TGTGCCAGCAGCTGGGGGAACGATTACGAGCAGTACTTC.

The V call is TRBV28, the J call TRBJ1-3, with unresolved D. This CDR3 region has 15 residues. The V gene's germline CDR1 is MDHEN and CDR2 SYDVKM. V was pared by 7 bases and J by 3 bases, with 16 bases between. This CDR3 reads CASTKESGFGNTIYF. The DNA of the CDR3 is TGTGCCAGCACCAAAGAAAGCGGTTTTGGAAACACCATATATTTT.

The rearrangement joins TRBV7-9 to TRBJ1-4, with TRBD1 matching 10 bases. CDR3 length equals 16 residues. The junction had 7 bases not matched to a gene; V was cut back by 4 bases and J by 5 bases. The germline V gene encodes CDR1 SEHNR and CDR2 FQNEAQ (reference sequence). CDR3 protein: CASSSDPGQGNEKLFF. For the CDR3, the DNA is TGTGCCAGCAGCTCCGATCCGGGACAGGGGAATGAAAAACTGTTTTTT.

The V call is TRBV9, the J call TRBJ1-2, with a possible D match to TRBD1 (5 bases). CDR1 is SGDLS and CDR2 is YYNGEE in the germline V gene. Trimming took 4 bases from V and 3 from J, leaving 25 bases between them. The CDR3 is 18 residues long. In DNA form, the CDR3 reads TGTGCCAGCAGCCCCATAACTCATCCAACTGGGGGTTACTATGGCTACACCTTC. Amino acids: CASSPITHPTGGYYGYTF. Full variable domain (outside the CDR3, taken from reference TRBV9 and TRBJ1-2): DSGVTQTPKHLITATGQRVTLRCSPRSGDLSVYWYQQSLDQGLQFLIQYYNGEERAKGNILERFSAQQFPDLHSELNLSSLELGDSALYFCASSPITHPTGGYYGYTFGSGTRLTVV.

The CDR3 DNA reads TGTGCCAGCAGCTTAGCGGCTAATGAAGCTTTCTTT. Translated: CASSLAANEAFF. This chain connects TRBV13 to TRBJ1-1; D gene ambiguous. Germline loops: CDR1 PRHDT, CDR2 FYEKMQ (reference sequence). This CDR3 spans 12 amino acids. V shed 1 base and J shed 7 bases, with 7 bases lying between them.

V usage is TRBV7-8 and J usage is TRBJ2-5; TRBD2 is a possible D gene (6 bases). The ends were cut back, 2 bases at V and 0 bases at J, with 16 bases in the middle. From germline, CDR1 is SGHVS and CDR2 FQNEAQ. This CDR3 contains 17 residues. This chain's CDR3 is CASSLREQAMYQETQYF. The CDR3 DNA sequence: TGTGCCAGCAGCTTACGGGAGCAGGCTATGTACCAAGAGACCCAGTACTTC. Full variable domain (missing parts from reference TRBV7-8 and TRBJ2-5): GAGVSQSPRYKVAKRGQDVALRCDPISGHVSLFWYQQALGQGPEFLTYFQNEAQLDKSGLPSDRFFAERPEGSVSTLKIQRTQQEDSAVYLCASSLREQAMYQETQYFGPGTRLLVL.

The V gene is TRBV28, the J gene TRBJ2-7; D is tentatively TRBD1 or TRBD2 (5 bases each). The CDR3 runs 15 residues. Trimming pared 6 bases from V and 2 bases from J, leaving 17 bases between. Looked up from germline, CDR1 is MDHEN and CDR2 is SYDVKM. The CDR3 DNA reads TGTGCCAGCAGACTCCGGGACCCCATGCCCTACGAGCAGTACTTC. Translating gives CASRLRDPMPYEQYF.

The chain recombines TRBV11-2 with TRBJ2-2; D not certain. The ends were cut back, 1 base at V and 6 bases at J, with 15 bases in the middle. Germline CDR1 is SGHAT and CDR2 is FQNNGV. The CDR3 is 16 amino acids. This chain's CDR3 is CASSLVSVRVPGELFF. The CDR3, as DNA: TGTGCCAGCAGCTTAGTGTCAGTTCGGGTCCCCGGGGAGCTGTTTTTT.

The chain uses TRBV29-1 and TRBJ2-3; D tentatively fits TRBD1 or TRBD2 (5 bases each). The germline gives CDR1 SQVTM, CDR2 ANQGSEA. The CDR3 is 15 residues long. Deletions cut 7 bases from V and 0 bases from J, with 17 bases between. CDR3 sequence: CSANLRGGSTDTQYF. The DNA for the CDR3 is TGCAGCGCAAATCTCCGGGGCGGGAGCACAGATACGCAGTATTTT.